The 27 T cell receptor beta chains given below trace back to one sample, sequenced in a study of cytomegalovirus exposure and HLA in healthy donors. The PCR ran on 60 Vbeta and 13 Jbeta primers. Using immunoSEQ multiplex PCR, the repertoire was profiled, and TCRdb retains in-frame clones only, with some absent. This table has about 260,000 clones, roughly 81% appearing once. Sample: PBMCs. The source is a middle-aged woman in good health and CMV-seropositive.

Here the CDR3 reads CASSLVGTGLTGELFF. The CDR3 region has the DNA TGTGCCAGCAGCTTAGTGGGGACAGGTTTGACCGGGGAGCTGTTTTTT. This chain uses TRBV7-6 with TRBJ2-2; 8 bases are shared with TRBD1. Germline assignment: CDR1 SGHVS and CDR2 FNYEAQ. Trimming cost V 1 base and J 5 bases; bases outside gene matches: 6. The length of the CDR3 is 16 residues.

The chain is built from TRBV5-1 and TRBJ2-7; D may be TRBD2 (6 bases). Trimming stripped 4 bases from V and 3 bases from J, with 20 bases between. The CDR3 spans 16 residues. Germline assignment: CDR1 SGHRS and CDR2 YFSETQ. The CDR3 DNA sequence: TGCGCCAGCAGCCTGACGGGCGTCGAGGAGGGCTACGAGCAGTACTTC. Amino acid sequence: CASSLTGVEEGYEQYF.

V usage is TRBV4-3 and J usage is TRBJ1-2; perhaps TRBD1 as D (5 bases). V lost 0 bases, J lost 5 bases, and 13 bases lay in between. CDR3 length: 15 residues. Germline assignment: CDR1 LGHNA and CDR2 YSLEER. The CDR3 sequence is CASSQDVGRVYGYTF. The CDR3, as DNA: TGCGCCAGCAGCCAAGATGTCGGCAGGGTGTATGGCTACACCTTC.

The sample holds one count of this clone. The chain recombines TRBV28 with TRBJ1-2, with TRBD1 matching 7 bases. V dropped 7 bases and J dropped 4; count of bases not matched to a gene: 3. CDR3 size: 12 residues. Germline CDR1 is MDHEN and CDR2 is SYDVKM. The CDR3 reads CASTGQPYGYTF. In DNA, the CDR3 is TGTGCCAGCACGGGACAGCCCTATGGCTACACCTTC.

The V and J genes are TRBV29-1 and TRBJ2-2; D is uncertain. CDR3 length equals 13 residues. Germline CDR1 and CDR2: SQVTM and ANQGSEA. Trimming took off 4 bases at V and 6 bases at J, with 12 bases between the two ends. The CDR3 is CSVVAEVPGELFF. DNA for the CDR3: TGCAGCGTTGTAGCAGAAGTCCCCGGGGAGCTGTTTTTT.

Of note for this clone: The sample has other DNA sequences that encode this CDR3 too. The chain has TRBV1 and TRBJ2-6; the table's D call TRBD1 went unverified against the DNA. TRBV1 is recorded as a pseudogene. This CDR3 spans 18 amino acids. Written as DNA, the CDR3 is TGCACCAGCAGCCAAGGCCACCCTAGGAGCTCTGGGGCCAACGGCCTGACTTTC. Translation: CTSSQGHPRSSGANGLTF.

This sequence joins TRBV5-6 and TRBJ2-7, with D possibly matching TRBD1 (6 bases). Germline loops: CDR1 SGHDT, CDR2 YYEEEE. This CDR3 has 15 amino acids. Trimming took 0 bases from V and 6 from J, leaving 16 bases between them. The CDR3 region is CASSLGANRELEQYF. Here the CDR3 DNA reads TGTGCCAGCAGCTTGGGGGCAAACAGGGAACTCGAGCAGTACTTC.

The V and J genes are TRBV28 and TRBJ2-5; 7 bases map to TRBD1. This CDR3 is built from 14 residues. Per germline, CDR1 MDHEN and CDR2 SYDVKM. V shed 5 bases and J 2 bases; nucleotides not matched to a gene: 5. The CDR3 DNA follows: TGTGCCAGCAGTCGAAGACAGGGACAAGAGACCCAGTACTTC. This sequence encodes CASSRRQGQETQYF.

The V gene is TRBV7-9, the J gene TRBJ2-7; possibly TRBD2 for D (5 bases). CDR3 size: 12 residues. V lost 3 bases and J 5 bases, leaving 8 bases between the germline ends. Germline-derived CDR1 and CDR2 are SEHNR and FQNEAQ (reference sequence). Written as DNA, the CDR3 is TGTGCCAGCAGCTTCTCGAGGGACGAGCAGTACTTC. It translates to CASSFSRDEQYF.

This sequence joins TRBV10-3 and TRBJ2-2; 7 nucleotides match TRBD1. The CDR3 contains 15 residues. CDR1 ENHRY and CDR2 SYGVKD come from the germline V gene. Trimming removed 5 bases from V and 1 base from J; junction bases left unmatched: 4. The DNA for the CDR3 is TGTGCCATCAGTTCCGGGACAGTGAACACCGGGGAGCTGTTTTTT. Protein: CAISSGTVNTGELFF.

The chain uses TRBV5-4 and TRBJ1-1; perhaps TRBD1 as D (5 bases). V shed 4 bases and J shed 3 bases, with 13 bases lying between them. The CDR3 has 14 amino acids. Germline CDR1 SGHNT, CDR2 YYREEE (reference sequence). CDR3 loop: CASSRETAHTEAFF. The CDR3, as DNA: TGTGCCAGCAGCCGGGAGACAGCCCACACTGAAGCTTTCTTT. The entire variable domain, with the rest obtained from reference TRBV5-4 and TRBJ1-1, is as follows: ETGVTQSPTHLIKTRGQQVTLRCSSQSGHNTVSWYQQALGQGPQFIFQYYREEENGRGNFPPRFSGLQFPNYSSELNVNALELDDSALYLCASSRETAHTEAFFGQGTRLTVV.

The rearrangement joins TRBV28 to TRBJ2-3; 11 nucleotides align to TRBD2. Germline V gene sequence: CDR1 MDHEN, CDR2 SYDVKM. J lost 6 bases, V lost 6 bases, and 14 bases had no gene match. The CDR3 totals 17 residues. DNA of the CDR3: TGTGCCAGCAGCACCCGACTAGCGGGGCTCCTTCTGGATACGCAGTATTTT. Translating gives CASSTRLAGLLLDTQYF.

The rearrangement joins TRBV6-6 to TRBJ2-1; 10 bases are a match to TRBD2. Unmatched junction bases numbered 7, after V lost 2 bases and J lost 6 bases. From germline, CDR1 is MNHNY and CDR2 SVGAGI (reference sequence). This CDR3 is 16 amino acids long. This CDR3 reads CASSYGSSGSGNEQFF. The DNA of the CDR3 is TGTGCCAGCAGTTACGGGTCTAGCGGGAGCGGCAATGAGCAGTTCTTC.

The chain joins TRBV28 to TRBJ1-2; D uncertain. Germline-derived CDR1 and CDR2 are MDHEN and SYDVKM. This CDR3 region has 11 residues. Trimming removed 3 bases at V and 5 bases at J, with 4 bases between. The CDR3 here is CASSFQYGYTF. In nucleotides, the CDR3 is TGTGCCAGCAGTTTCCAGTATGGCTACACCTTC.

V gene TRBV6-6 combines with J gene TRBJ1-5; a weak D match, TRBD1 (5 bases). The CDR3 length is 14 residues. Germline assignment: CDR1 MNHNY and CDR2 SVGAGI (reference sequence). Trimming removed 7 bases at V and 0 bases at J, with 10 bases between. In DNA, the CDR3 is TGTGCCAGCAACGGACATCTTAGCAATCAGCCCCAGCATTTT. It is translated as CASNGHLSNQPQHF.

This clone was recorded once. This chain uses TRBV6-1 with TRBJ1-5, with 7 bases that match TRBD1. Germline V gives CDR1 MNHNS, CDR2 SASEGT. With 5 bases clipped from V and 4 bases from J, the junction kept 5 bases outside the gene matches. The CDR3 loop spans 14 amino acids. CDR3 amino acids: CASSSDRENQPQHF. Written as DNA, the CDR3 is TGTGCCAGCAGTTCCGACAGGGAGAATCAGCCCCAGCATTTT.

This clone was detected once. V and J are TRBV10-3 and TRBJ2-5; no reliable D call. The tail of the sequence fits TRBJ2-7 better, so the J call may be wrong. This CDR3 comprises 13 residues. The germline gives CDR1 ENHRY, CDR2 SYGVKD. As DNA, the CDR3 is TGTGCCATCAGTTTATGGGACTCCTACGAGCAGTACTTC. Its protein product is CAISLWDSYEQYF.

The chain joins TRBV7-8 to TRBJ2-1; 12 positions match TRBD1. The CDR3 extends over 17 amino acids. Germline V gives CDR1 SGHVS, CDR2 FQNEAQ. The J segment lost 7 bases and the V segment lost 1 base, leaving 8 bases of the junction unmatched. The CDR3 sequence is CASSLGGGTGGRNEQFF. The CDR3 region has the DNA TGTGCCAGCAGCTTAGGGGGCGGGACAGGGGGCAGGAATGAGCAGTTCTTC. Full variable domain (outside the CDR3, taken from reference TRBV7-8 and TRBJ2-1): GAGVSQSPRYKVAKRGQDVALRCDPISGHVSLFWYQQALGQGPEFLTYFQNEAQLDKSGLPSDRFFAERPEGSVSTLKIQRTQQEDSAVYLCASSLGGGTGGRNEQFFGPGTRLTVL.

This clone was observed once. The gene calls are TRBV6-1 and TRBJ1-4; 12 nucleotides line up with TRBD1. The V gene end was trimmed by 2 bases and the J gene end by 9 bases; junction bases not matched to a gene: 1. Germline CDR1 MNHNS, CDR2 SASEGT. The CDR3 consists of 14 residues. The CDR3 here is CASSERDRGQKLFF. The CDR3 nucleotides read TGTGCCAGCAGTGAAAGGGACAGGGGGCAAAAACTGTTTTTT.

This clone has ten or more counts. This chain links TRBV19 with TRBJ1-2; D is perhaps TRBD1 (5 bases). CDR3 size: 14 residues. Per germline, CDR1 LNHDA and CDR2 SQIVND (reference sequence). The V end lost 0 bases, the J end lost 4 bases, and 9 bases lay between the germline ends. The CDR3 is CASSIDRQSYGYTF. The CDR3 coding sequence is TGTGCCAGTAGTATAGACCGACAGAGCTATGGCTACACCTTC.

This clone occurred a few times. The chain has TRBV27 and TRBJ2-1, with TRBD2 matching over 12 bases. This CDR3 has 18 residues. Germline CDR1 reads MNHEY; CDR2 reads SMNVEV (reference sequence). The trim removed 4 bases at V and 7 bases at J, leaving 14 bases unmatched. The CDR3 DNA reads as TGTGCCAGCAGTTCTTGGGGGGCGACTAGCGGGAGTATGAATGAGCAGTTCTTC. It specifies CASSSWGATSGSMNEQFF.

V and J are TRBV18 and TRBJ2-1, with no clear D. Trimming cost V 3 bases and J 3 bases, with 15 bases left between them. The CDR3 is 16 residues long. Germline-derived CDR1 and CDR2 are KGHSH and LQKENI. In DNA, the CDR3 is TGTGCCAGCTCACCCAACAAGGAGTTGCGCTACAATGAGCAGTTCTTC. Translating gives CASSPNKELRYNEQFF.

The genes are TRBV7-2 and TRBJ2-1, with D perhaps TRBD2 (5 bases). The V end was cut by 6 bases, the J end by 3 bases, with 12 bases between. This CDR3 has 14 amino acids. Germline V CDR1 and CDR2: SGHTA, FQGNSA. The CDR3 loop is CASRQERYYNEQFF. CDR3 nucleotide sequence: TGTGCCAGCAGGCAAGAGCGGTACTACAATGAGCAGTTCTTC.

The chain uses TRBV7-2 and TRBJ2-7, with TRBD2 as a possible D gene (7 bases). This CDR3 has 15 residues. Germline lookup yields CDR1 SGHTA and CDR2 FQGNSA. The V end was cut by 3 bases, the J end by 2 bases, with 14 bases between. The CDR3 bases are TGTGCCAGCAGCTTTAGGGGGGAGGGTCCCTACGAGCAGTACTTC. This translates into CASSFRGEGPYEQYF.

The chain carries TRBV5-8 and TRBJ2-7; D ambiguous. The ends were cut back, 3 bases at V and 4 bases at J, with 5 bases in the middle. The CDR3 loop spans 11 amino acids. Per the germline V gene, CDR1 is SGHTS and CDR2 is YDEGEE. The CDR3 region has the DNA TGTGCCAGCAGCTCCATGTACGAGCAGTACTTC. Translated, it gives CASSSMYEQYF.

The chain has TRBV12-2 and TRBJ2-7; the table names TRBD1, a call not compared with the DNA. TRBV12-2 is a pseudogene segment. The CDR3 is made up of 16 amino acids. The CDR3 protein is CASRNTTGFGSYEQYF. The DNA for the CDR3 is TGTGCAAGTCGAAATACAACAGGGTTCGGCTCCTACGAGCAGTACTTC.

The chain is built from TRBV6-6 and TRBJ2-2; the match to TRBD2 covers 11 bases. Trimming removed 2 bases from V and 7 bases from J; junction bases left unmatched: 6. This CDR3 contains 16 residues. Germline V gives CDR1 MNHNY, CDR2 SVGAGI (reference sequence). In DNA form, the CDR3 reads TGTGCCAGCAGTTACGCGACCGGGACTAGCGGCGGGGAGCTGTTTTTT. It is translated as CASSYATGTSGGELFF.